This T cell receptor (beta chain) was retrieved from a study of cytomegalovirus exposure and HLA in healthy donors. Whole-study context: A prior analysis found 117 million unique TCR beta sequences from 150 million to 200 million T cells. General study findings and limits: Presence/absence analyses assumed roughly uniform sequencing depth across donors.

With regard to this clone: Its cognate antigen is unknown.

The PCR had 60 Vbeta and 13 Jbeta primers. Here immunoSEQ multiplex PCR was the method, and the copy in TCRdb shows in-frame clones only, minus some. The repertoire includes fewer than 90,000 clones, 81% of them detected once, and 6.5% sits in the top ten. This CDR3 region has 13 residues. CDR1 and CDR2 from the germline V gene are MNHNS and SASEGT. V trimming: 10 bases; J trimming: 1 base; junction bases outside the gene matches: 6. The J gene is TRBJ1-1, the V gene TRBV6-1; 7 nucleotides agree with TRBD1. The sequenced material came from PBMCs. This clonotype was obtained from a human donor in good health. The CDR3 DNA sequence: TGTGCCACCCATAGGACAGGGAACACTGAAGCTTTCTTT. Residues: CATHRTGNTEAFF.